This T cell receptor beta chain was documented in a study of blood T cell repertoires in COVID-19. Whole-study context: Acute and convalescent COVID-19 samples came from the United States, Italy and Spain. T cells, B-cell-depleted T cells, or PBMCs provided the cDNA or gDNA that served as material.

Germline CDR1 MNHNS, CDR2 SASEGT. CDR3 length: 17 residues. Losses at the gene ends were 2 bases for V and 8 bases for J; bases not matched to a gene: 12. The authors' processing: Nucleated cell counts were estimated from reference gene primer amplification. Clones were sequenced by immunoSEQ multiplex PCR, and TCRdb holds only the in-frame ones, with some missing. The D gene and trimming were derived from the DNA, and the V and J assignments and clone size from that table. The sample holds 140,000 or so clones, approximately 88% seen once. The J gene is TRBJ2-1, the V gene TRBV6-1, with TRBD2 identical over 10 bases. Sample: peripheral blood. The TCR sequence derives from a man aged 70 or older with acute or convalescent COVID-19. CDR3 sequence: CASSEPASGGRPDEQFF. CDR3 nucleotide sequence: TGTGCCAGCAGTGAACCGGCTAGCGGGGGACGTCCGGATGAGCAGTTCTTC.